This TCR beta chain is from a study of identical twins. Germline V gives CDR1 MGHRA, CDR2 YSYEKL. This CDR3 comprises 17 residues. V lost 0 bases and J 7 bases, leaving 19 bases between the germline ends. TCRdb called the 5' RACE reads again in MiXCR, with one record for every CDR3 protein. In the table there are some 1,700,000 distinct CDR3 sequences, less than 40% of which are singletons. Findings and limits, study-wide: For out-of-frame beta sequences, excess twin sharing was weaker. Without tracking the same donors, conclusions rested on cross-sectional statistical analysis.

Turning to this clonotype: The antigen is unknown.

Material: cord blood. The TCR originated in a newborn girl in good health. V usage is TRBV4-1 and J usage is TRBJ2-1; D is possibly TRBD1 (5 bases). The CDR3 reads CASSQEGWKAGMNEQFF. In nucleotides, the CDR3 is TGCGCCAGCAGCCAAGAAGGTTGGAAGGCAGGGATGAATGAGCAGTTCTTC.